This TCR beta chain derives from a study of cytomegalovirus exposure and HLA in healthy donors (dated by TCRdb to the late 2010s). Regarding the complete study: An earlier analysis of roughly 570 of the donors reported 276 Gb of sequence data and about 120 million unique TCR beta sequences obtained from 180 million or so T cells. An early release covering 500 to 750 HLA-typed donors comprised 250 to 350 gigabases of sequencing data and tens of millions of unique TCR sequences. Among the roughly 400 genotyped donors, about 85% belonged to the genetic ancestry cluster associated with self-reported Caucasian donors. The study aimed to test whether cataloging public T cell receptors could reveal signatures of past pathogen exposure. The study profiled the T cell repertoires of 550 to 700 subjects by immunosequencing and related them to cytomegalovirus serostatus. Besides the first cohort of about 730 subjects, a separate validation cohort made up of over 100 different subjects was used. To predict cytomegalovirus infection status, the study brought together high-throughput TCR immunosequencing, statistical association of individual TCRs with disease status, and machine learning. To study patterns of TCR occurrence, a later analysis re-analyzed previously published TCR beta repertoires from 550 to 800 donors and added high-resolution HLA genotyping. In the later analysis, no new phenotypic data were used to find candidate immune exposures; instead, reliance was placed on TCR beta sequences and their occurrence across donors. An earlier analysis of 587 of the donors applied high-throughput TCR beta sequencing to assess whether each TCR beta V gene segment acted as functional or pseudogenic. Alongside the repertoire data, information on donor age, sex, ethnicity and CMV serostatus was compiled. A later genetic analysis used genome-wide SNP genotypes for about 60% of the 666 donors, treating that subset as a discovery cohort. All discovery cohort repertoires had been generated using a single sequencing platform. Class I and class II HLA loci were covered by the typing at four-digit resolution. The number of typed donors differed by locus: roughly 629-640 for A, B, C, DRB1 and DQB1; 500 to 550 for DQA1; 606 for DPA1; and 450 to 480 for DPB1. Four to six DR-DQ haplotypes were handled as single units for association and clustering, since linkage in the cohort was strong. Among roughly 400 genotyped donors of the cohort, an average of approximately 240,000 unique TCR beta nucleotide sequences were sequenced per donor, around 20% of them non-productive.

Overall study results and their limits: In an earlier analysis of approximately 590 of the donors, most TCR beta V segments appeared in productive rearrangements about 87% or about 30% of the time, broadly matching IMGT annotations. In a later analysis, the rate of TCR association differed among HLA loci, with DRB1 alleles having the most associated TCRs and HLA-C alleles having the fewest. V-gene and J-gene trimming of TCR beta chains was associated with a missense DCLRE1C variant in a later genetic analysis, and the association was replicated in an independent cohort. In this cohort, only TCR beta chains were sequenced, and detectable features were limited by the absence of alpha or paired-chain data. Most TCR sequences were seen in very few donors, while some public TCRs were found in many individuals. The sequencing pipeline was judged likely to have produced a cluster of highly shared sequence variants as a technical artifact. Strong co-occurrence of HLA alleles, especially DR and DQ, made assigning TCR associations to individual alleles difficult. Correlated functional status among segregating V segments might reflect linkage disequilibrium, but an unknown experimental factor could not be ruled out. The only immune exposure information available for the cohort was CMV serostatus. Several of the top co-occurrence clusters appeared to be linked to parvovirus B19, influenza, CMV and Epstein-Barr virus, according to a later analysis. Some IMGT-functional V segments, including TRBV6-2 and TRBV6-3, could not be told apart with the 87-base-pair reads, so those segments were excluded. The earlier analysis of 587 of the donors excluded about 16 rarely observed V segments, including chromosome 9 orphons, because counts were too low. In a later genetic analysis, fewer N-insertions in productive TCRs were reported among donors in an Asian-associated ancestry cluster than the roughly 710-donor mean. A later analysis found that HLA-associated TCR beta chains were more clonally expanded and had lower generation probabilities than equally common non-associated chains. Because HLA typing was missing for some donors at each locus, association tests included only the typed subset. At a false discovery rate of 0.05, a later analysis linked 16,951 TCR beta sequences to specific HLA alleles. A total of 164 TCR beta chains were listed by the study as associated with cytomegalovirus. In vitro tests confirmed that a few of the cytomegalovirus-associated TCR beta chains recognize cytomegalovirus antigens. The presence/absence analyses assumed that sequencing depth was roughly uniform across donors, and that assumption may not be true. Cytomegalovirus status was reported to be diagnosed by the classifier with high specificity and sensitivity in both the original and validation cohorts. A further reported finding was that TCR beta sequences accurately predicted the HLA-A and HLA-B alleles for most subjects in the first cohort. The authors suggested that the approach could potentially be extended to other disease states and immunological phenotypes. According to a later analysis, most CMV-associated TCR beta chains appeared to be HLA-restricted, and the HLA associations seemed to be driven largely by CMV exposure.

From V the trimming removes 6 bases and from J it removes 4 bases, while the gene matches leave 10 bases of the junction unaccounted for. From its cysteine to its phenylalanine, the CDR3 spans 15 amino acids. Solely the CDR3 DNA is kept, with 45 bases framed from the first base. CDR1 and CDR2, per the germline V gene (reference sequence), are SEHNR and FQNEAQ. The library was built by means of the immunoSEQ multiplex PCR assay. For the multiplex PCR, a mixture combining 60 forward primers for TCR Vbeta segments and 13 reverse primers for TCR Jbeta segments was used. The CDR3 region of rearranged TCR beta genes was amplified from genomic DNA with a multiplex PCR assay. Amplified TCR beta libraries were sequenced as 87-base-pair reads on the Illumina HiSeq System. From the authors' description of their analysis: In a later analysis, roughly 80 million unique TCR beta chains were counted across the roughly 670 repertoires, and roughly 9.9 million of these chains were shared by at least two donors. To remove PCR and sequencing errors, raw reads were error-corrected and collapsed into unique sequences using a nearest-neighbor algorithm that merged closely related sequences. V, D and J gene segments were assigned by aligning CDR3 sequences to IMGT reference sequences. For a sequence to be retained, a match of at least six nucleotides was required to both a V gene segment and a J gene segment. Rearrangements were called productive when the CDR3 lacked stop codons and stayed in frame with V and J; all others were non-productive. CDR3 was defined according to IMGT convention as the region running from the second conserved V-encoded cysteine to the conserved J-encoded phenylalanine. The earlier analysis of about 570 of the donors excluded any sequence lacking an unambiguous match to a single V gene segment. An earlier analysis of around 600 of the donors classified V segments as functional when productive rearrangements were above 56.7% and as segregating when the standard deviation between donors was above 5%. A statistical classification framework was built to diagnose cytomegalovirus status from the catalog of TCR beta chain sequences. V and J gene assignment, in a later analysis, came from comparing TCR nucleotide sequences with IMGT/GENE-DB human TR gene sequences. The TCRdist pipeline was used in a later analysis to assign CDR3 sequences and most-parsimonious VDJ recombination scenarios. In a later analysis, each TCR beta chain was defined by its CDR3 amino acid sequence together with its V-gene family, and reads without a unique V-gene family were excluded. A later analysis removed 600 or so highly shared, low-generation-probability nucleotide sequences to deal with suspected cross-contamination and a sequencing artifact. A later analysis calculated a clonal expansion index for each public chain from normalized within-repertoire ranks of inferred template counts. Generation probabilities in a later analysis came from a VDJ recombination model fitted to out-of-frame rearrangements, and those results were checked against IGoR. In a later analysis, hypergeometric tests were used to score TCR-TCR, TCR-HLA and TCR-CMV co-occurrence, with a repertoire-size bias correction applied to TCR pairs. False discovery rates were estimated in a later analysis by permuting HLA or CMV assignments 20 times. In a later analysis, co-occurring TCRs were grouped with DBSCAN, and TCRdist sequence similarity was added when clustering was performed within HLA-allele-positive subsets. For co-occurrence clustering, repertoires with fewer than 30,000 or more than 120,000 public chains were excluded, along with five or six repertoires with anomalous nucleotide sharing. Imported from immuneACCESS, the table was reduced by TCRdb to in-frame sequences with V and J called. These copies leave out some clones; in studies compared against another copy, an unresolved V gene accounts for under half, and the cause of the remainder is not known. V, J and clone size are taken as reported in that table, and D and trimming were inferred from the DNA itself. A total of 150,000 to 200,000 clones appear in this sample, around four fifths of them only once. The ten largest clones add up to 0.9% to 1% of the sample.

The cohort consisted of 600 or so healthy bone marrow donors. At the time of sampling, all cohort members were nominally healthy, though unrecorded immune exposures were likely present. The donor tested CMV seropositive and was one of the 289 seropositive cohort members. A peripheral blood sample was collected from each donor, and TCR beta sequencing was performed on peripheral blood mononuclear cells. The Qiagen DNeasy Blood Extraction Kit was used to extract genomic DNA from the blood cell samples. Comments on this clone: Its antigen is still unknown. No much larger clone exists at a distance of one base, and base qualities are not known.

The chain is made from TRBV7-9 and TRBJ2-7; 9 bases in the middle match TRBD2. This TCR derives from a girl aged 2 to 9 in good health and CMV-seropositive. The sample was PBMCs. The encoded CDR3 is CASSDVAGVHYEQYF. The base sequence is TGTGCCAGCAGTGACGTAGCGGGAGTACATTACGAGCAGTACTTC.